Reported below is one TCR beta chain. These data belong to a study of blood T cell repertoires in COVID-19. About the study: Material from acute and convalescent COVID-19 was sourced from the United States, Italy and Spain.

Per the study methods: Amplified reference gene primers provided the basis for estimating nucleated cell counts. The protocol was immunoSEQ multiplex PCR, while the TCRdb copy is restricted to in-frame clones and leaves out a portion. V, J and clone size reflect that table, while D and trimming were determined from the DNA. Found here are roughly 390,000 clones, 70% to 90% of them singletons; the top ten hold over 9.5%. Seattle participants joined during active infection and were tracked over time. The source material was peripheral blood. This clonotype was sampled from a woman in her 30s with COVID-19, enrolled during active disease.

CDR3 sequence reads: CASSPTGGQSSGANVLTF. The DNA of the CDR3 is TGTGCCAGCAGTCCCACGGGAGGGCAAAGCTCTGGGGCCAACGTCCTGACTTTC. J is TRBJ2-6 and V is TRBV25-1; 8 bases are shared with TRBD2. Germline assignment: CDR1 MGHDK and CDR2 SYGVNS. Trimming removed 5 bases from V and 0 bases from J; junction bases left unmatched: 9. The CDR3 has 18 amino acids.